This TCR beta chain appears in the sequencing data of a study of shared clonotypes between healthy human individuals. The study, taken as a whole, reports: Tissues were not sampled, only blood, and their repertoires likely differ.

CD45RO-negative, CCR7-selected cells formed the naive CD8 fraction, which excluded terminally differentiated effector memory CD45RA+ cells. Recent acute infections and vaccinations were absent in the healthy HIV-negative adult donors. To note about this clone: Its antigen remains unknown.

Produced via immunoSEQ multiplex PCR; TCRdb's table is partial and in-frame only. The data contain roughly 570,000 clones, 95% to 98% of them singletons. The sample was naive CD8+ T cells sorted from blood. This sequence originates from a man aged 25 to 45 in good health.

CDR3 in DNA: TGTGCCAGCAGCGTCAGACTAGCGGGAAATCCCAATGAGCAGTTCTTC. Protein: CASSVRLAGNPNEQFF. The rearrangement links TRBV9 to TRBJ2-1; TRBD2 agrees at 11 bases. The V and J ends lost 2 bases and 6 bases, in that order; junction bases with no gene match: 7. The length of the CDR3 is 16 residues. Looked up from germline, CDR1 is SGDLS and CDR2 is YYNGEE. The entire variable domain, with the rest obtained from reference TRBV9 and TRBJ2-1, is as follows: DSGVTQTPKHLITATGQRVTLRCSPRSGDLSVYWYQQSLDQGLQFLIQYYNGEERAKGNILERFSAQQFPDLHSELNLSSLELGDSALYFCASSVRLAGNPNEQFFGPGTRLTVL.